This T cell receptor beta chain comes out of a study of blood T cell repertoires in COVID-19. Recovery among Cohort 3 donors was established by two negative PCRs, clearance, or symptom resolution. Clones were read by immunoSEQ multiplex PCR, and TCRdb kept only the in-frame ones, dropping some. The data hold 220,000 or so clones, with more than 70% observed a single time. Germline V gives CDR1 GTSNPN, CDR2 SVGIG (reference sequence). There are 14 residues in the CDR3. V was trimmed by 2 bases and J by 10 bases, leaving 15 bases between them. Sequencing input: PBMCs or T cells enriched from blood (not recorded which). The J gene is TRBJ1-6, the V gene TRBV30; possible D gene TRBD1, 5 bases. The sequence came from a woman aged 50 to 60 who had recovered from COVID-19. CDR3 DNA sequence: TGTGCCTGGAGTATCAACGGGGGGTTCTCACCCCTCCACTTT. Protein sequence: CAWSINGGFSPLHF.